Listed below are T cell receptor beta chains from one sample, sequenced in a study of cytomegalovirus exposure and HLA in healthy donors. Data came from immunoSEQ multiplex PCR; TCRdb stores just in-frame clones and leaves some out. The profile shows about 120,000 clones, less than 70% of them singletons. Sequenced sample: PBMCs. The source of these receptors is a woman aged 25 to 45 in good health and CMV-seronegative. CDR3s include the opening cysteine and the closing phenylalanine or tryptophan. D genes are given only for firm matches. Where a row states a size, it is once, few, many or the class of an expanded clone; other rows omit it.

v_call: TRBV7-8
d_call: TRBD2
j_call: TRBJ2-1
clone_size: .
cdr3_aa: CASSPGGVDNEQFF
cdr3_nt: TGTGCCAGCAGCCCGGGAGGCGTAGACAATGAGCAGTTCTTC

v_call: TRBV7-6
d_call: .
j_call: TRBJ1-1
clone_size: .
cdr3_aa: CASSLRGGMNTEAFF
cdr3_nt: TGTGCCAGCAGCTTACGCGGGGGCATGAACACTGAAGCTTTCTTT

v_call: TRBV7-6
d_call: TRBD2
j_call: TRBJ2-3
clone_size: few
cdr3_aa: CASSSGGTSNADTQYF
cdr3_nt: TGTGCCAGCAGCTCCGGGGGGACTAGCAACGCAGATACGCAGTATTTT

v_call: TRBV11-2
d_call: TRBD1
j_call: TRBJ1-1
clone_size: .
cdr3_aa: CASSLDHHQGAVTEAFF
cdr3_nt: TGTGCCAGCAGCTTAGATCATCACCAGGGGGCGGTAACTGAAGCTTTCTTT

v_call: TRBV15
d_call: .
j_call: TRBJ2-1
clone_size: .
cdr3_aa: CATSTQGGSRDNEQFF
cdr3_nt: TGTGCCACCAGCACCCAAGGTGGTAGCAGGGACAATGAGCAGTTCTTC

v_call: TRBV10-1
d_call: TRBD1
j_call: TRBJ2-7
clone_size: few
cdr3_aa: CASRAGGVSYEQYF
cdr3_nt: TGCGCCAGCAGAGCAGGGGGAGTCTCCTACGAGCAGTACTTC

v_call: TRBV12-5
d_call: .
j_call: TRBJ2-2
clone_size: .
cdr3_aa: CASGLVQGRTGELFF
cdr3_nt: TGTGCTAGTGGTTTGGTACAGGGAAGGACCGGGGAGCTGTTTTTT

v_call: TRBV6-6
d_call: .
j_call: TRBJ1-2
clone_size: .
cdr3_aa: CASSYSSGDGYTF
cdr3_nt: TGTGCCAGCAGTTACTCCTCGGGGGACGGCTACACCTTC

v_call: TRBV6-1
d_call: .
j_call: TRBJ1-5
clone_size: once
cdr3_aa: CASREAGLGDQPQHF
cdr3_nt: TGTGCCAGCAGGGAAGCGGGTTTGGGAGATCAGCCCCAGCATTTT

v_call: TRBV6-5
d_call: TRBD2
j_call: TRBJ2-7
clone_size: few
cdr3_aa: CASSYVGGRGSEQYF
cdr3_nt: TGTGCCAGCAGTTACGTAGGCGGGAGGGGCTCCGAGCAGTACTTC

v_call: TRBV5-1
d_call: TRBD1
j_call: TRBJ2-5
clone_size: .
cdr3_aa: CASSLVTGAGTGEETQYF
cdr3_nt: TGCGCCAGCAGCTTGGTTACCGGTGCCGGGACAGGGGAAGAGACCCAGTACTTC

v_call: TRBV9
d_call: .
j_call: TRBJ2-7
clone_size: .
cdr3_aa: CASSEANTGEQYF
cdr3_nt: TGTGCCAGCAGTGAAGCAAATACGGGGGAGCAGTACTTC

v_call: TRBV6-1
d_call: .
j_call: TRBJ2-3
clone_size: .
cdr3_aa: CASSDFQTDTQYF
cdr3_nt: TGTGCCAGCAGTGATTTCCAGACAGATACGCAGTATTTT

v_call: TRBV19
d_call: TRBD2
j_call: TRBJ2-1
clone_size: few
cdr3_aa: CASSTTSGRYNEQFF
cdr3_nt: TGTGCCAGTAGTACGACTAGCGGGAGATACAATGAGCAGTTCTTC

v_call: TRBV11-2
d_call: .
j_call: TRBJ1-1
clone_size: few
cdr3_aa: CASSWGGGEAFF
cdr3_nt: TGTGCCAGCAGCTGGGGGGGTGGGGAAGCTTTCTTT

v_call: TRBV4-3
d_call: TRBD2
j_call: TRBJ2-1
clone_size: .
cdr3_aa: CASSQGLAGVNEQFF
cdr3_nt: TGCGCCAGCAGCCAAGGACTAGCGGGAGTAAATGAGCAGTTCTTC

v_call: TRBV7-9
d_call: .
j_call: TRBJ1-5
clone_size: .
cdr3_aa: CASSRDSDNQPQHF
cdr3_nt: TGTGCCAGCAGCCGTGACAGCGACAATCAGCCCCAGCATTTT

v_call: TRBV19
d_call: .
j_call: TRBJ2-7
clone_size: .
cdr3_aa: CASSIGAGALEQYF
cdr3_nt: TGTGCCAGTAGTATAGGTGCAGGGGCGCTTGAGCAGTACTTC

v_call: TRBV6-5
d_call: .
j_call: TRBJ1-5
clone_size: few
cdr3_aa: CASSVVRSNQPQHF
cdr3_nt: TGTGCCAGCAGCGTAGTGCGTAGCAATCAGCCCCAGCATTTT

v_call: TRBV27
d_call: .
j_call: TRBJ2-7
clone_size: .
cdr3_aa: CASSSPTRRYHYEQYF
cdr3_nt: TGTGCCAGCAGTAGCCCCACGAGGCGCTACCACTACGAGCAGTACTTC

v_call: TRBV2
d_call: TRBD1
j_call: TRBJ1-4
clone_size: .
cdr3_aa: CASRLRTGLATNEKLFF
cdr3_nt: TGTGCCAGCCGACTCCGGACAGGACTTGCAACTAATGAAAAACTGTTTTTT

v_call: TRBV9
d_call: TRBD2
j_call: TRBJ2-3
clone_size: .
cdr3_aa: CASSPGLAGGGTDTQYF
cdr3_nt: TGTGCCAGCAGCCCCGGACTAGCGGGAGGGGGCACAGATACGCAGTATTTT

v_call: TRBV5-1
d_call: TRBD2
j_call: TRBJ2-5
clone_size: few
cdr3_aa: CASSPGLAEGRYQETQYF
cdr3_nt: TGCGCCAGCAGCCCTGGACTAGCGGAAGGACGGTACCAAGAGACCCAGTACTTC

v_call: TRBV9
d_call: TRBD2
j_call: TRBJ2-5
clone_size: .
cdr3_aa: CASSGTIGRAGETQYF
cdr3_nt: TGTGCCAGCAGCGGGACTATCGGGAGGGCCGGGGAGACCCAGTACTTC

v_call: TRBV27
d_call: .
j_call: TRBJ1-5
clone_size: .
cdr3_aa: CASSPTSNQPQHF
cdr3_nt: TGTGCCAGCAGTCCTACTAGCAATCAGCCCCAGCATTTT

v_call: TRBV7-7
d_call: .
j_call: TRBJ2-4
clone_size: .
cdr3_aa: CASSLGVGDIQYF
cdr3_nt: TGTGCTAGCAGCTTAGGGGTGGGAGACATTCAGTACTTC

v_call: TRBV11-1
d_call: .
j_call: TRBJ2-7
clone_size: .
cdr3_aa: CASSFFSSYEQYF
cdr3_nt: TGTGCCAGCAGCTTTTTCAGCTCCTACGAGCAGTACTTC

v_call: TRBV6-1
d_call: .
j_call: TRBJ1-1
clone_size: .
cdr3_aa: CASSERGTEAFF
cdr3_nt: TGTGCCAGCAGTGAAAGGGGTACTGAAGCTTTCTTT

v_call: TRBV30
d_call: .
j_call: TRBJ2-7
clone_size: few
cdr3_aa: CAWTRDSYEQYF
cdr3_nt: TGTGCCTGGACCCGCGACAGCTACGAGCAGTACTTC

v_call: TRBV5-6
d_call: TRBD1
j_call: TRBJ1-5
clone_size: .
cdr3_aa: CASSSRTGNNQPQHF
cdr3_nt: TGTGCCAGCAGCTCCCGGACAGGGAATAATCAGCCCCAGCATTTT

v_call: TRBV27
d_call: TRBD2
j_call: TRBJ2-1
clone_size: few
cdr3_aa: CASSLAGGTYNEQFF
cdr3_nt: TGTGCCAGCAGCCTGGCGGGAGGGACCTACAATGAGCAGTTCTTC

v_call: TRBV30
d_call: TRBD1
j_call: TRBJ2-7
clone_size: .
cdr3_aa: CAWVGEDRVPYEQYF
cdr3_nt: TGTGCCTGGGTGGGTGAAGACAGGGTCCCATACGAGCAGTACTTC

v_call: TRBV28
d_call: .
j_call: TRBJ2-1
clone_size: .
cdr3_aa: CASSSPLRGNEQFF
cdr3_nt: TGTGCCAGCAGTTCCCCATTACGCGGGAATGAGCAGTTCTTC

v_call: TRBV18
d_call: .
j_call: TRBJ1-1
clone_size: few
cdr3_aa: CASSPQGRGATEAFF
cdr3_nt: TGTGCCAGCTCACCACAAGGACGGGGGGCCACTGAAGCTTTCTTT

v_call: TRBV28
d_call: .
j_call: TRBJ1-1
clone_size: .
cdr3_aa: CASSLRVNTEAFF
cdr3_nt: TGTGCCAGCAGTTTGAGGGTGAACACTGAAGCTTTCTTT

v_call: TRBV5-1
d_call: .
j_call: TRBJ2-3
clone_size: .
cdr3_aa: CASSLASMRTDTQYF
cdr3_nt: TGCGCCAGCAGCTTGGCCTCTATGAGGACAGATACGCAGTATTTT

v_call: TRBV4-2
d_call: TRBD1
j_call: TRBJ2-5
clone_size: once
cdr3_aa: CASSQGTDRGQETQYF
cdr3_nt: TGTGCCAGCAGCCAAGGTACCGACAGGGGACAAGAGACCCAGTACTTC

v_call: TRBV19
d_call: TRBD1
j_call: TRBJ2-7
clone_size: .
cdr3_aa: CASTPGGASYEQYF
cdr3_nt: TGTGCCAGTACGCCAGGGGGCGCCTCCTACGAGCAGTACTTC

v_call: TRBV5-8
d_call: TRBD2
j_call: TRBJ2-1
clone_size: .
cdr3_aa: CASSSRTSRVSYNEQFF
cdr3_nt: TGTGCCAGCAGCTCCCGGACTAGCCGGGTCTCCTACAATGAGCAGTTCTTC

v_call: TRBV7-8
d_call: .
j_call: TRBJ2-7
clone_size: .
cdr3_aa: CASRGHSSYEQYF
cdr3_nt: TGTGCCAGCAGGGGACACAGCTCCTACGAGCAGTACTTC

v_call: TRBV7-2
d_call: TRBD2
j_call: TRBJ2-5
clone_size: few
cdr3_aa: CASSLALAGEGYQETQYF
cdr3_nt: TGTGCCAGCAGCTTAGCCCTAGCGGGAGAGGGTTACCAAGAGACCCAGTACTTC

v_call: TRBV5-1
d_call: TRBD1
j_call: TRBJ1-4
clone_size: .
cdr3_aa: CASRPTGTNEKLFF
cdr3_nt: TGCGCCAGCAGACCGACAGGGACTAATGAAAAACTGTTTTTT

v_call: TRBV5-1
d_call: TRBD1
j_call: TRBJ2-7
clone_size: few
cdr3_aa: CASSSGQGADEQYF
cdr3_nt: TGCGCCAGCAGCTCGGGACAGGGTGCGGACGAGCAGTACTTC

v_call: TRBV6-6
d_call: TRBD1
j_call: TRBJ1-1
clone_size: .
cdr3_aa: CASSLTGYTEAFF
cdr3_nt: TGTGCCAGCAGTTTGACAGGGTACACTGAAGCTTTCTTT

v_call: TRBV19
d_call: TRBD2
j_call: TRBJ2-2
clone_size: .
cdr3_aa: CASNAGVNTGELFF
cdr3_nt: TGTGCCAGTAACGCGGGAGTAAACACCGGGGAGCTGTTTTTT

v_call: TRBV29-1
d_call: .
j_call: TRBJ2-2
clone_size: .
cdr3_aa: CSVGGTNTGELFF
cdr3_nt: TGCAGCGTGGGGGGTACGAACACCGGGGAGCTGTTTTTT

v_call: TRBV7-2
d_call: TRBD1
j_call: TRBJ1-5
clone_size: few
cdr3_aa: CASSSRTGGNQPQHF
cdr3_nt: TGTGCCAGCAGCAGTCGGACAGGAGGCAATCAGCCCCAGCATTTT

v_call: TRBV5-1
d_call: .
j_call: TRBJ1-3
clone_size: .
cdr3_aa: CASSEDSLSGNTIYF
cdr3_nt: TGCGCCAGCAGCGAGGACAGCCTCTCTGGAAACACCATATATTTT

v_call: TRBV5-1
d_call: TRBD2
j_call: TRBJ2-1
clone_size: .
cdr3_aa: CASSQGLDSYNEQFF
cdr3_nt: TGCGCCAGCAGCCAAGGACTAGACTCCTACAATGAGCAGTTCTTC

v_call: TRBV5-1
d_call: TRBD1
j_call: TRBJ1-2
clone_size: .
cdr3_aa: CASSLVGGQGDGYTF
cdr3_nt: TGCGCCAGCAGCTTGGTGGGCGGACAGGGAGATGGCTACACCTTC